This TCR beta chain was obtained from a study of OX40 agonist ivuxolimab in advanced cancers. Study-wide findings and caveats: Both blood CD4+ and CD8+ T cells showed clonal growth by week 6 at 0.1 to 3.0 mg/kg.

CDR3 size: 14 residues. CDR1 MNHEY and CDR2 SMNVEV come from the germline V gene (reference sequence). Trimming stripped 8 bases from V and 5 bases from J, with 18 bases between. Here immunoSEQ multiplex PCR was the method, and the copy in TCRdb shows in-frame clones only, minus some. The table records roughly 86,000 clones, about 90% of them present only once. A word on this clone: Its antigen is not identified.

The sequence was obtained from an adult with an advanced solid tumor such as melanoma, head and neck, liver or kidney cancer. Sample: CD4+ or CD8+ T cells sorted from blood, taken in a trial of the OX40 agonist ivuxolimab. The chain links TRBV27 to TRBJ1-1, with a possible D match to TRBD1 (5 bases). The CDR3 spells CASRGGWGGTEAFF. CDR3 sequence (DNA): TGTGCCAGCCGTGGGGGTTGGGGGGGGACTGAAGCTTTCTTT.